The 3 T cell receptor beta chains reported below all come from one sample, sequenced in a study of T cell responses to AZD1222 COVID-19 vaccine. Profiled with immunoSEQ multiplex PCR; TCRdb holds only in-frame clones, not every one. The table shows around 130,000 clones, with about 94% occurring only once. Sequencing used peripheral blood, obtained on day 0 of AZD1222 vaccination. These receptors all stem from an adult in good health.

The J gene is TRBJ2-1, the V gene TRBV5-6; D might be TRBD1 (6 bases). Germline-derived CDR1 and CDR2 are SGHDT and YYEEEE. Trimming stripped 4 bases from V and 12 bases from J, with 17 bases between. The CDR3 has 13 amino acids. In DNA, the CDR3 is TGTGCCAGCAGCATGGGGGCGCCGGCTTGGCAGTTCTTC. Amino acid sequence: CASSMGAPAWQFF.

This chain uses TRBV29-1 with TRBJ2-5; D not certain. V was pared by 4 bases and J by 5 bases, with 14 bases between. The CDR3 has 13 amino acids. The germline gives CDR1 SQVTM, CDR2 ANQGSEA. CDR3 region: CSVAREGFETQYF. DNA for the CDR3: TGCAGCGTTGCTAGGGAAGGTTTCGAGACCCAGTACTTC.

This chain uses TRBV5-1 with TRBJ1-1; 8 bases match TRBD1. Germline V CDR1 and CDR2: SGHRS, YFSETQ. The V gene end was trimmed by 6 bases and the J gene end by 5 bases; junction bases not matched to a gene: 9. CDR3 size: 14 residues. CDR3 nucleotides: TGCGCCAGCACCTGGACAGGGCGTGGGACTGAAGCTTTCTTT. It specifies CASTWTGRGTEAFF.